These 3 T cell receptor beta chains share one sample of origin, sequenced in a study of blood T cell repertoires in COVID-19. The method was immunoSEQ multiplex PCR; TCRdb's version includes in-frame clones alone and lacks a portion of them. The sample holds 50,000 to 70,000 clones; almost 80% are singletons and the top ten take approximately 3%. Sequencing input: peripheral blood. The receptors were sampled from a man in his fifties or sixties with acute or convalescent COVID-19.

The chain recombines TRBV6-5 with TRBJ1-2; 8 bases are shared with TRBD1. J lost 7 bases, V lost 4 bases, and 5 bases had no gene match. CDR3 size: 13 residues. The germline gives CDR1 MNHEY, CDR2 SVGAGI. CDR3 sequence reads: CASSSRTGFGYTF. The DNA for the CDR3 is TGTGCCAGCAGTTCCCGGACAGGGTTTGGCTACACCTTC.

The CDR3 loop is CASSLASSGGLVSYNEQFF. The CDR3 DNA sequence: TGTGCCAGCAGCTTGGCTTCTAGCGGGGGGCTTGTCTCCTACAATGAGCAGTTCTTC. This sequence joins TRBV5-5 and TRBJ2-1, with 11 positions matching TRBD2. CDR1 and CDR2 (germline): SGHKS, YYEKEE (reference sequence). The junction had 8 bases not matched to a gene; V was cut back by 0 bases and J by 0 bases. CDR3 length: 19 amino acids.

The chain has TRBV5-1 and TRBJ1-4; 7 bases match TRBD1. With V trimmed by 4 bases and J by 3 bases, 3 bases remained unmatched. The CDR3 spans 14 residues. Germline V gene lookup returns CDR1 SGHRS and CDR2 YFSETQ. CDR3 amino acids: CASSPGTANEKLFF. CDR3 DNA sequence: TGCGCCAGCAGCCCCGGGACAGCTAATGAAAAACTGTTTTTT.